This record concerns one TCR beta chain sequence. This entry is derived from a study of blood T cell repertoires in COVID-19. Overall study context: From T cells, B-cell-depleted T cells, or PBMCs came the material, which was cDNA or gDNA.

Sequencing used immunoSEQ multiplex PCR; TCRdb keeps in-frame clones, though not all of them. The data show roughly 260,000 clones, roughly 87% seen once. The CDR3 runs to 14 residues. Trimming left V 1 base short and J 2 bases short, with 4 bases between. CDR1 is SGHKS and CDR2 is YYEKEE in the germline V gene (reference sequence). The study recruited people aged roughly 18 to 100 years across under 25 US areas. Each participant's cohort was designated according to participant-reported clinical history. The V and J genes are TRBV5-5 and TRBJ2-6; D ambiguous. Material for sequencing was PBMCs or T cells enriched from blood (not recorded which). The receptor's source is a woman aged 25 to 39 with acute COVID-19. CDR3 amino acids: CASSLFTGANVLTF. The CDR3 DNA sequence: TGTGCCAGCAGCTTGTTCACTGGGGCCAACGTCCTGACTTTC.